These 15 T cell receptor beta chains share one sample of origin, sequenced in a study of Ad26.COV2.S vaccination and SARS-CoV-2 variants. Sequencing was performed with immunoSEQ multiplex PCR; in TCRdb, only in-frame clones are kept and a portion is missing. The sample lists around 250,000 clones; 87% were seen once. The treatment is: roughly 19 received Ad26.COV2.S at low or high dose, single or two shots; about five received placebo; per-sample allocation not given. The samples were gathered on day 63 after the first injection of vaccine or placebo. This specimen consisted of peripheral blood, obtained in a trial of Ad26.COV2.S vaccine versus placebo. These receptors were taken from a person aged 18-65 years who received the Ad26.COV2.S COVID-19 vaccine or a placebo.

The chain joins TRBV6-5 to TRBJ2-5; D assignment may be TRBD1 or TRBD2 (5 bases each). The CDR3 loop spans 15 amino acids. The V end lost 4 bases, the J end lost 5 bases, and 17 bases lay between the germline ends. Germline V gene data show CDR1 as MNHEY and CDR2 as SVGAGI. DNA of the CDR3: TGTGCCAGCAGTTCATTTAAGGGACGGGCGGAGACCCAGTACTTC. This translates into CASSSFKGRAETQYF.

This clone was found once. The gene calls are TRBV6-5 and TRBJ1-4; D unclear. CDR3 size: 12 residues. The germline CDR1 and CDR2 sequences are MNHEY and SVGAGI. Trimming took 6 bases from V and 15 from J, leaving 17 bases between them. This CDR3 reads CASSQQGGLLFF. In DNA form, the CDR3 reads TGTGCCAGCAGCCAACAAGGAGGGTTGTTGTTTTTT.

The chain links TRBV18 to TRBJ1-6; D not certain. The CDR3 runs to 13 residues. In germline, CDR1 is KGHSH, CDR2 LQKENI. V lost 7 bases and J 10 bases, leaving 14 bases between the germline ends. The CDR3 sequence: CASFGGAGSPLHF. As DNA, the CDR3 is TGTGCCAGCTTCGGCGGTGCGGGCTCACCCCTCCACTTT.

The table lists this clone with a count of one. The rearrangement joins TRBV19 to TRBJ1-4, with 8 bases matching TRBD1. The CDR3 runs 14 residues. V lost 9 bases, J lost 5 bases, and 8 bases stayed unmatched. CDR1 LNHDA and CDR2 SQIVND come from the germline V gene (reference sequence). The CDR3 DNA reads TGTGCCAGCAGACAGGGGACGGTAAATGAAAAACTGTTTTTT. Translating it yields CASRQGTVNEKLFF.

The chain links TRBV7-8 to TRBJ1-5; TRBD1 matches 10 bases. This CDR3 is 15 amino acids long. V gave up 5 bases and J gave up 1 base; unmatched junction bases: 2. Per germline, CDR1 SGHVS and CDR2 FQNEAQ. The CDR3 loop reads CASSLGQGSNQPQHF. The CDR3 DNA sequence: TGTGCCAGCAGCCTGGGACAGGGGAGCAATCAGCCCCAGCATTTT.

This chain joins TRBV6-5 and TRBJ2-3; D perhaps matches TRBD2 (6 bases). From germline, CDR1 is MNHEY and CDR2 SVGAGI. V lost 6 bases to trimming and J lost 3 bases, with 13 bases between them. The CDR3 is 14 residues long. CDR3 region: CASSLGGVTDTQYF. The CDR3 DNA sequence: TGTGCCAGCAGCTTAGGAGGGGTGACAGATACGCAGTATTTT.

CDR3 protein: CASSPSPDRYGYTF. The CDR3 DNA is TGTGCCAGCAGCCCCTCCCCCGACAGATATGGCTACACCTTC. The V call is TRBV4-2, the J call TRBJ1-2; D might be TRBD1 (5 bases). This CDR3 spans 14 amino acids. The germline V gene has CDR1 LGHNA and CDR2 YNFKEQ. V lost 4 bases to trimming and J lost 5 bases, with 14 bases between them.

The chain joins TRBV9 to TRBJ2-1; the D gene is possibly TRBD2 (6 bases). The CDR3 has 16 amino acids. CDR1 is SGDLS and CDR2 is YYNGEE in the germline V gene. Deletions cut 4 bases from V and 0 bases from J, with 14 bases between. CDR3 sequence reads: CASSIASDSSYNEQFF. In DNA form, the CDR3 reads TGTGCCAGCAGCATCGCTAGCGATAGCTCCTACAATGAGCAGTTCTTC.

The table lists this clone with a count of one. V is TRBV4-1 and J is TRBJ1-2; the match to TRBD1 covers 8 bases. The CDR3 has 15 amino acids. J gave up 4 bases and V 4 bases, and 8 bases lay outside the gene matches. Per the germline V gene, CDR1 is MGHRA and CDR2 is YSYEKL. The CDR3 sequence is CASSLGQGQVYGYTF. The CDR3 DNA sequence: TGCGCCAGCAGCCTAGGACAGGGACAGGTCTATGGCTACACCTTC.

V is TRBV4-1 and J is TRBJ2-1; D remains ambiguous. This CDR3 has 12 amino acids. Between the trimmed V and J ends, which lost 1 base and 8 bases, there was a span of 6 bases. Germline-derived CDR1 and CDR2 are MGHRA and YSYEKL. The chain's CDR3 is CASSQGADEQFF. The CDR3 DNA reads TGCGCCAGCAGCCAAGGGGCTGATGAGCAGTTCTTC.

This clone was counted once. The chain carries TRBV7-2 and TRBJ1-1; 7 bases map to TRBD1. The CDR3 has 16 residues. Germline-derived CDR1 and CDR2 are SGHTA and FQGNSA. V lost 1 base and J lost 7; bases outside the gene matches: 12. The CDR3 DNA reads as TGTGCCAGCAGCTTAGGAGGCAGGGGGGCTCGGGGTGAAGCTTTCTTT. It encodes CASSLGGRGARGEAFF.

The sample holds one count of this clone. This rearrangement joins TRBV2 to TRBJ1-4, with TRBD1 as a possible D gene (6 bases). The CDR3 spans 15 residues. Germline CDR1 and CDR2: SNHLY and FYNNEI. V shed 6 bases and J shed 5 bases, with 16 bases lying between them. The CDR3 here is CASRGTTGKNEKLFF. The CDR3 region has the DNA TGTGCCAGCAGGGGGACCACAGGGAAGAATGAAAAACTGTTTTTT.

The chain recombines TRBV6-6 with TRBJ2-7; TRBD1 is a possible D gene (5 bases). The germline V gene has CDR1 MNHNY and CDR2 SVGAGI (reference sequence). The CDR3 consists of 13 residues. Trimming shortened V by 2 bases and J by 3 bases, and 8 bases separated the two germline ends. The CDR3, as DNA: TGTGCCAGCAGTTACCAGGGCTACTACGAGCAGTACGTC. Translation gives CASSYQGYYEQYV.

The rearrangement uses TRBV27 and TRBJ2-7; 7 nucleotides match TRBD2. Germline-derived CDR1 and CDR2 are MNHEY and SMNVEV (reference sequence). This CDR3 spans 12 amino acids. V lost 3 bases, J lost 7 bases, and 3 bases stayed unmatched. The CDR3 loop is CASSLGGGEQYF. The CDR3 bases are TGTGCCAGCAGTTTGGGGGGGGGAGAGCAGTACTTC.

The gene calls are TRBV2 and TRBJ1-3, with 7 nucleotides matching TRBD1. CDR3 length: 16 amino acids. The ends lost 10 bases at V and 0 bases at J; junction bases unmatched: 12. In germline, CDR1 is SNHLY, CDR2 FYNNEI. The CDR3, as DNA: TGTGCCACCCGGACAGGTCCCTACTACTCTGGAAACACCATATATTTT. It specifies CATRTGPYYSGNTIYF.